This T cell receptor beta chain comes out of a study of long-term antiretroviral therapy in people with HIV. The libraries were made with immunoSEQ v3.0 at survey level. Sequencing aimed at about 35,000-55,000 T-cell genomes per sample. Profiled with immunoSEQ multiplex PCR; TCRdb holds only in-frame clones, not every one. Of over 15,000 clones in the sample, roughly 79% are singletons; the top ten hold under 7.5%. V shed 6 bases and J 5 bases; nucleotides not matched to a gene: 3. The CDR3 has 15 residues. Germline CDR1 and CDR2: SNHLY and FYNNEI. This receptor was obtained from a man aged 45-65 years with HIV. Sample: unsorted PBMCs, taken 2.2 years after starting antiretroviral therapy. The chain is built from TRBV2 and TRBJ2-2, with 13 bases identical to TRBD2. CDR3 sequence: CASRGLAGLTGELFF. As DNA, the CDR3 is TGTGCCAGCAGGGGACTAGCGGGACTAACCGGGGAGCTGTTTTTT.